Included here is one TCR beta chain sequence, with context. As yet, its antigen is unknown. The sample originates from a study of siplizumab effects on memory and regulatory T cells. Using immunoSEQ multiplex PCR, the repertoire was profiled, and TCRdb retains in-frame clones only, with some absent. The table records some 100,000 clones, roughly 95% of them present only once. Germline loops: CDR1 SGHVS, CDR2 FNYEAQ. The CDR3 has 16 residues. V dropped 5 bases and J dropped 3; count of bases not matched to a gene: 6. General observations from the study: Alloreactive clones mapping to unstimulated subsets formed only a minor fraction. Greater diversity than memory cells seemed evident in naive T cells, which also appeared to be major alloresponse contributors.

This clonotype was sampled from a human donor in good health. The J gene is TRBJ2-5, the V gene TRBV7-6, with 13 positions matching TRBD2. Sequenced material: naive CD4+ T cells sorted from blood. The CDR3 coding sequence is TGTGCCAGCAGCCCTAGGACTAGCGGGGGAAAAGAGACCCAGTACTTC. Protein: CASSPRTSGGKETQYF.